This record concerns one T cell receptor (beta chain) sequence. Its antigen is unidentified. cDNA prepared by RNA extraction and subsequent reverse transcription served as the template for sequencing. Clones were sequenced by immunoSEQ multiplex PCR, and TCRdb holds only the in-frame ones, with some missing. The sample contains about 150,000 clones, more than 40% of which appear only once. The sample belongs to a study of CD8+ T cells in alopecia areata. Germline V gene lookup returns CDR1 LNHNV and CDR2 YYDKDF (reference sequence). Trimming removed 3 bases from V and 6 bases from J, with 14 bases in between. CDR3 length: 14 residues. Those with alopecia areata gave lesional scalp punch biopsies and peripheral blood. Whole-study results and caveats: For lesional scalp, especially alopecia totalis/universalis, clonality was higher than in normal scalp.

The source material was CD4+ T cells sorted from blood. The TCR was taken from a human donor with alopecia areata. The chain links TRBV15 to TRBJ1-2; D gene ambiguous. The CDR3 bases are TGTGCCACCAGCAGTCCCCCAAGACATGATGGCTACACCTTC. Translation gives CATSSPPRHDGYTF.